This note documents a single T cell receptor beta chain sequence. Genomic DNA templated the TCR beta VDJ and CDR3 profiling. MiXCR, applied by TCRdb to the reads, yields one record per CDR3 protein. Here the sample spans roughly 250,000 distinct CDR3 sequences, approximately 82% being singletons. Individuals selected for sequencing had exhibited CD8+CD57+ cell expansion on flow cytometry. Every one of the patients had aplastic anemia (severe, acquired). The sample comes from a study of CD8+CD57+ T cells in acquired aplastic anemia. The CDR3 extends over 16 amino acids. CDR1 SEHNR and CDR2 FQNEAQ come from the germline V gene (reference sequence). J was trimmed by 13 bases and V by 5 bases; bases with no gene match: 16.

The genes are TRBV7-9 and TRBJ1-6, with 8 bases matching TRBD1. Sequencing was carried out using sorted CD4+, CD8+, or CD8+CD57+ T cells (not recorded which) from PBMCs. The receptor was derived from a human donor with aplastic anemia. CDR3 region: CASSLRQDRVASPLHF. The CDR3 DNA reads as TGTGCCAGCAGCCTACGCCAGGACAGGGTTGCTTCGCCCCTCCACTTT.